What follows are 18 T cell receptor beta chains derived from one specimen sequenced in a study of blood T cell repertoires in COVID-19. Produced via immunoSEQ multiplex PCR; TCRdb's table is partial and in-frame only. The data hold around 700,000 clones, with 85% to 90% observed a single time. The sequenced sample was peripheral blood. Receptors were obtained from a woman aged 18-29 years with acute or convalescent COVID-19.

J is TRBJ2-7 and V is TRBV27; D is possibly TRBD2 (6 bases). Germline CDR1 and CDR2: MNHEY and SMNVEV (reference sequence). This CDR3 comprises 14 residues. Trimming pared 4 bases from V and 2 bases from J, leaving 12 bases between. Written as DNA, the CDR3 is TGTGCCAGCAGTTCCCGGGACTCAACCTACGAGCAGTACTTC. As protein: CASSSRDSTYEQYF.

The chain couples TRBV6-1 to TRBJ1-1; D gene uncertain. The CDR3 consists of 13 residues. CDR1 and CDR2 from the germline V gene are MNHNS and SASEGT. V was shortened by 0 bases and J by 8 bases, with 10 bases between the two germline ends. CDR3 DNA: TGTGCCAGCAGTGAAGCGCGAGGATTCGAAGCTTTCTTT. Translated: CASSEARGFEAFF.

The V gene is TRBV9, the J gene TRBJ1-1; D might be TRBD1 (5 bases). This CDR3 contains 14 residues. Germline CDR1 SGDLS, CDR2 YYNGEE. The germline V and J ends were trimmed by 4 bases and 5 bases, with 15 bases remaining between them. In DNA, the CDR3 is TGTGCCAGCAGCCCCGCGGGGCGGAGAACTGAAGCTTTCTTT. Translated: CASSPAGRRTEAFF.

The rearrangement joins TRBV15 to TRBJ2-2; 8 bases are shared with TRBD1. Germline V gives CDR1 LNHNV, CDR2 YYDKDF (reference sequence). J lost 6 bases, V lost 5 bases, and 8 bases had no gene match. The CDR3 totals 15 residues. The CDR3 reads CATSRLQGASGELFF. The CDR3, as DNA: TGTGCCACCAGCCGCCTTCAGGGGGCGTCCGGGGAGCTGTTTTTT.

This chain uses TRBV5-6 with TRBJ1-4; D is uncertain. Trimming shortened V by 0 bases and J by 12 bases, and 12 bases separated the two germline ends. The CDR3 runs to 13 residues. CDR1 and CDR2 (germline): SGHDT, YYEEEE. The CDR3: CASSLGRLGELFF. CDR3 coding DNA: TGTGCCAGCAGCTTGGGCCGCCTCGGGGAACTGTTTTTT.

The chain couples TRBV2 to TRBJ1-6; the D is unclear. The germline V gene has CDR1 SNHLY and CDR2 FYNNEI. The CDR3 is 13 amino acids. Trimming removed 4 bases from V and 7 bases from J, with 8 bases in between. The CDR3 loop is CASSGGFNSPLHF. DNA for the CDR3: TGTGCCAGCAGTGGAGGGTTCAATTCACCCCTCCACTTT.

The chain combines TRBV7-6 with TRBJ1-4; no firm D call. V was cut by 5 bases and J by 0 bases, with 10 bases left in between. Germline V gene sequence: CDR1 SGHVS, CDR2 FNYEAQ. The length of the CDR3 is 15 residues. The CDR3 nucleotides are TGTGCCAGCAGCCCGCTCGGGGCAACTAATGAAAAACTGTTTTTT. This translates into CASSPLGATNEKLFF.

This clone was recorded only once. As DNA, the CDR3 is TGCAGTGCTAGCACAGTAAACACCATATATTTT. Amino acids: CSASTVNTIYF. The rearrangement links TRBV20-1 to TRBJ1-3, with unresolved D. The CDR3 is made up of 11 amino acids. The V and J ends lost 3 bases and 6 bases respectively, with 6 bases between them. Germline CDR1 and CDR2: DFQATT and SNEGSKA (reference sequence).

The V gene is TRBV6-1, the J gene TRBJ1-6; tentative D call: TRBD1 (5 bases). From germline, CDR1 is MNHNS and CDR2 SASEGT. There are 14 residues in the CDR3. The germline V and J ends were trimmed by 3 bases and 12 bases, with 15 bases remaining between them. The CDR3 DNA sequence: TGTGCCAGCAGTGACCCGACAGTAACAGGACCCCTCCACTTT. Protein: CASSDPTVTGPLHF.

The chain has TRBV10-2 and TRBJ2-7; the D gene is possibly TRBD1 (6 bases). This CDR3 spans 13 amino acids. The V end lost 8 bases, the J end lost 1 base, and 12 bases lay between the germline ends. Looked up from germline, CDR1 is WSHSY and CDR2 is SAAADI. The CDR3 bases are TGCGCCAGCCTCGACAGGCCTTCCTACGAGCAGTACTTC. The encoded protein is CASLDRPSYEQYF.

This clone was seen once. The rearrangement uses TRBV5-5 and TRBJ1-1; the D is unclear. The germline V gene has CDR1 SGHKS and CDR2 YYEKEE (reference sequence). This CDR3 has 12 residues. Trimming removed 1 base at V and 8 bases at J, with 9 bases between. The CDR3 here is CASSLSQLEAFF. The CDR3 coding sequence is TGTGCCAGCAGCTTGTCCCAACTCGAAGCTTTCTTT. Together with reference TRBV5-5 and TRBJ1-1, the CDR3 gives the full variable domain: DAGVTQSPTHLIKTRGQQVTLRCSPISGHKSVSWYQQVLGQGPQFIFQYYEKEERGRGNFPDRFSARQFPNYSSELNVNALLLGDSALYLCASSLSQLEAFFGQGTRLTVV.

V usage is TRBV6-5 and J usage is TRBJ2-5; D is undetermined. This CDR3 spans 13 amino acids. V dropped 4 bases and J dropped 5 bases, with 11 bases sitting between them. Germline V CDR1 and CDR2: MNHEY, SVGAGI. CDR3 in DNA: TGTGCCAGCAGTTGGGCCGGATTTGAGACCCAGTACTTC. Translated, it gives CASSWAGFETQYF.

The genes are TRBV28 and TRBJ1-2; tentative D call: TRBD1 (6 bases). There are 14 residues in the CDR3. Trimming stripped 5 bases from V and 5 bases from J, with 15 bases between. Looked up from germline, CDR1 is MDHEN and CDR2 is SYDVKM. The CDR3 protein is CASSPTRGIYGYTF. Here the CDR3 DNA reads TGTGCCAGCAGTCCCACCAGGGGTATATATGGCTACACCTTC.

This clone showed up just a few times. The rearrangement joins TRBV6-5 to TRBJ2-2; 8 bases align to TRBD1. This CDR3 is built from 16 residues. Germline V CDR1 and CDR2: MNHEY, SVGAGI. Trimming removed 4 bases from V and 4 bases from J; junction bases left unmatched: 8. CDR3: CASSSEDREVTGELFF. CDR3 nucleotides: TGTGCCAGCAGTTCAGAGGACAGGGAGGTCACCGGGGAGCTGTTTTTT.

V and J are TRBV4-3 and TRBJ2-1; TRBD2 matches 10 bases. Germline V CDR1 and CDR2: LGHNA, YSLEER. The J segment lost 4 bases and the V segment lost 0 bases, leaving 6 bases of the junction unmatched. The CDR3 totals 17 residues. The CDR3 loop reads CASSQDIGLAVYNEQFF. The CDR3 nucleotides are TGCGCCAGCAGCCAAGATATTGGACTAGCGGTTTACAATGAGCAGTTCTTC.

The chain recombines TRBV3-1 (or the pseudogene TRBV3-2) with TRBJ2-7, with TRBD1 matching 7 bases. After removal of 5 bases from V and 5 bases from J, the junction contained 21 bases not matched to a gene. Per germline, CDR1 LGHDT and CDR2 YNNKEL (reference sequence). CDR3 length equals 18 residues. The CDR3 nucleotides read TGTGCCAGCAGCTCGAACATCGGATGGACAGGCGGATTCAACGAGCAGTACTTC. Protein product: CASSSNIGWTGGFNEQYF.

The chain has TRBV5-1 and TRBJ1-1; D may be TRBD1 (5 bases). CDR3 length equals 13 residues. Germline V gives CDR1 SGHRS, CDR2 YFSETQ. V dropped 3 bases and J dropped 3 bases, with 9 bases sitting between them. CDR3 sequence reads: CASSSLGDTEAFF. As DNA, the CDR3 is TGCGCCAGCAGCTCCTTAGGGGACACTGAAGCTTTCTTT.

CDR3 nucleotide sequence: TGTGCCAGCAGACCTCTGGGAGCAGGAGCCAACCCAAGCTCTGGAAACACCATATATTTT. Amino acids: CASRPLGAGANPSSGNTIYF. The rearrangement links TRBV27 to TRBJ1-3, with D hard to call. Trimming cost V 6 bases and J 0 bases, with 27 bases left between them. Per the germline V gene, CDR1 is MNHEY and CDR2 is SMNVEV (reference sequence). There are 20 residues in the CDR3.